The 12 T cell receptor beta chains below were found in one sample sequenced in a study of T cell repertoires and Cas9 in healthy adults. The protocol was immunoSEQ multiplex PCR, while the TCRdb copy is restricted to in-frame clones and leaves out a portion. The sample has approximately 21,000 clones, about 92% seen once. Sequencing was carried out using CD4+ effector T cells (CD127+, CD25-, CD137-, CD154-) from PBMCs; culture status not recorded. These receptors were taken from a human donor in good health.

V is TRBV28 and J is TRBJ1-2; no clear D. The CDR3 is made up of 14 amino acids. Between the trimmed V and J ends, which lost 5 bases and 8 bases, there was a span of 18 bases. CDR1 and CDR2 (germline): MDHEN, SYDVKM. CDR3 in DNA: TGTGCCAGCAGTCCGAAGACGGCTCCCTGGGGCTACACCTTC. Translating it yields CASSPKTAPWGYTF.

CDR3 in amino acids: CASSSSGTSETQYF. CDR3 in DNA: TGTGCCAGCAGTTCTTCCGGGACTAGCGAGACCCAGTACTTC. The rearrangement joins TRBV11-2 to TRBJ2-5, with 9 bases identical to TRBD2. Losses at the gene ends were 6 bases for V and 5 bases for J; bases not matched to a gene: 7. This CDR3 region has 14 residues. The germline gives CDR1 SGHAT, CDR2 FQNNGV.

This clone was detected only once. The J gene is TRBJ2-3, the V gene TRBV2; D gene unclear. CDR3 length: 11 amino acids. The ends were cut back, 4 bases at V and 9 bases at J, with 8 bases in the middle. The germline gives CDR1 SNHLY, CDR2 FYNNEI. The CDR3 sequence is CASSAGGTQYF. The CDR3, as DNA: TGTGCCAGCAGTGCGGGTGGGACGCAGTATTTT.

This rearrangement joins TRBV7-9 to TRBJ1-3; D is ambiguous. Trimming cost V 1 base and J 2 bases, with 15 bases left between them. The V gene's germline CDR1 is SEHNR and CDR2 FQNEAQ (reference sequence). There are 17 residues in the CDR3. This CDR3 reads CASSLVRETLTGNTIYF. For the CDR3, the DNA is TGTGCCAGCAGCTTAGTTCGGGAGACATTGACTGGAAACACCATATATTTT.

The chain uses TRBV30 and TRBJ1-2; the D is unclear. The CDR3 has 14 amino acids. Looked up from germline, CDR1 is GTSNPN and CDR2 is SVGIG (reference sequence). Trimming took off 4 bases at V and 4 bases at J, with 16 bases between the two ends. The CDR3 DNA reads as TGTGCCTGGACCCCCATTGTGAGCAGCTATGGCTACACCTTC. Translated, it gives CAWTPIVSSYGYTF.

This clone occurred once. For the CDR3, the DNA is TGTGCCAGCAGTCCGGGGGTGAACACTGAAGCTTTCTTT. Translating it yields CASSPGVNTEAFF. This rearrangement joins TRBV6-4 to TRBJ1-1; possible D gene TRBD1, 5 bases. Looked up from germline, CDR1 is MRHNA and CDR2 is SNTAGT. The CDR3 extends over 13 amino acids. V lost 5 bases to trimming and J lost 0 bases, with 7 bases between them.

The chain uses TRBV25-1 and TRBJ1-1; D not certain. In germline, CDR1 is MGHDK, CDR2 SYGVNS. The length of the CDR3 is 11 residues. The V gene lost 5 bases and the J gene lost 8 bases, with 9 bases spanning the gap. The CDR3 region has the DNA TGTGCCAGCAGTCTGGACGTAGAAGCTTTCTTT. Encoded protein: CASSLDVEAFF.

The chain has TRBV4-1 and TRBJ2-5, with D tentatively TRBD1 or TRBD2 (5 bases each). The V gene's germline CDR1 is MGHRA and CDR2 YSYEKL. The V and J ends lost 1 base and 5 bases respectively, with 14 bases between them. This CDR3 has 15 amino acids. The CDR3 nucleotides are TGCGCCAGCAGCCAAGCCGGGGATTGGGGGGAGACCCAGTACTTC. Its translation: CASSQAGDWGETQYF.

This chain links TRBV5-1 with TRBJ2-6, with D hard to call. The CDR3 spans 14 residues. V gave up 4 bases and J gave up 0 bases, with 5 bases separating them. Per the germline V gene, CDR1 is SGHRS and CDR2 is YFSETQ. As DNA, the CDR3 is TGCGCCAGCAGCACGAGCTCTGGGGCCAACGTCCTGACTTTC. Translated, it gives CASSTSSGANVLTF.

The gene calls are TRBV7-2 and TRBJ2-5; D unclear. Germline CDR1 SGHTA, CDR2 FQGNSA. The CDR3 loop spans 15 amino acids. Trimming left V 5 bases short and J 0 bases short, with 13 bases between. In nucleotides, the CDR3 is TGTGCCAGCAGCCATGTGGTCGGCCACCAAGAGACCCAGTACTTC. It specifies CASSHVVGHQETQYF.

This clone appeared once. The rearrangement joins TRBV2 to TRBJ2-2; the D gene is possibly TRBD2 (5 bases). The CDR3 extends over 14 amino acids. The germline V gene has CDR1 SNHLY and CDR2 FYNNEI. V dropped 8 bases and J dropped 6 bases, with 16 bases sitting between them. The CDR3 nucleotides read TGTGCCAGCTTAGTTTTGGAGGAGGCCGGGGAGCTGTTTTTT. It translates to CASLVLEEAGELFF. Drawing the rest from reference TRBV2 and TRBJ2-2, the complete variable domain is EPEVTQTPSHQVTQMGQEVILRCVPISNHLYFYWYRQILGQKVEFLVSFYNNEISEKSEIFDDQFSVERPDGSNFTLKIRSTKLEDSAMYFCASLVLEEAGELFFGEGSRLTVL.

The chain is built from TRBV5-6 and TRBJ2-7, with unresolved D. V was clipped by 0 bases and J by 5 bases, with 3 bases between them. The CDR3 loop spans 11 amino acids. Germline CDR1 is SGHDT and CDR2 is YYEEEE. CDR3: CASSLDHEQYF. The DNA for the CDR3 is TGTGCCAGCAGCTTGGATCACGAGCAGTACTTC.